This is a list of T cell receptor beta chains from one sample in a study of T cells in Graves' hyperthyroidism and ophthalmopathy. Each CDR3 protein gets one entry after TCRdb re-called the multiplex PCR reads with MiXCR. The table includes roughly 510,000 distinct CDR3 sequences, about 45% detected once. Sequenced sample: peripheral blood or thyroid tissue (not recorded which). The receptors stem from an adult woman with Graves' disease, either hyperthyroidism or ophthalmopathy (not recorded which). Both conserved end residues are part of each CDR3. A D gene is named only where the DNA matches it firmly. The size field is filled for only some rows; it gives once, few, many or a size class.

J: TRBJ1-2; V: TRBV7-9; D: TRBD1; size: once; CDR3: CASSHRDSEHYGYTF; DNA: TGTGCCAGCAGCCACCGGGACAGCGAGCACTATGGCTACACCTTC
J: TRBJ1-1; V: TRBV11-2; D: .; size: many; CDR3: CASSYRPATEAFF; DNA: TGTGCCAGCAGCTACCGCCCAGCCACTGAAGCTTTCTTT
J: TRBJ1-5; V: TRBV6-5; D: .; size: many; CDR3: CASSSPSQPQHF; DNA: TGTGCCAGCAGTTCTCCCAGTCAGCCCCAGCATTTT
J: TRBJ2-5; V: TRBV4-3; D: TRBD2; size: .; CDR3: CASSQEGLREETQYF; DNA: TGCGCCAGCAGCCAAGAAGGGTTGCGGGAGGAGACCCAGTACTTC
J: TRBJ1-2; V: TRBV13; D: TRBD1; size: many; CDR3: CASSLTGTGYTF; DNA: TGTGCCAGCAGCTTGACAGGGACTGGCTACACCTTC
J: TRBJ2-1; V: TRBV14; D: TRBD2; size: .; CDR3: CASSQPGTSDYNEQFF; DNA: TGTGCCAGCAGCCAACCCGGGACTAGCGACTACAATGAGCAGTTCTTC
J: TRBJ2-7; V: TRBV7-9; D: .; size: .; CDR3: CASSLRGGLGYEQYF; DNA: TGTGCCAGCAGTCTCAGGGGGGGACTAGGCTACGAGCAGTACTTC
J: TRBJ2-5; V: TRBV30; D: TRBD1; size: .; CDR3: CARSEDRVETQYF; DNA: TGTGCCCGGAGTGAAGACAGGGTAGAGACCCAGTACTTC
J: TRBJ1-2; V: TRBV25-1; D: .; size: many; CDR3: CASRLGFFYGYTF; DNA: TGTGCCAGCAGGCTCGGGTTCTTCTATGGCTACACCTTC
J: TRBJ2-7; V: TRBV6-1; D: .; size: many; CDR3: CASSERQVWDEQYF; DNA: TGTGCCAGCAGTGAAAGGCAGGTTTGGGACGAGCAGTACTTC
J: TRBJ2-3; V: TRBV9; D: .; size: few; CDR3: CASSRRGGTVTDTQYF; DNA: TGTGCCAGCAGCCGTCGTGGCGGGACCGTCACAGATACGCAGTATTTT
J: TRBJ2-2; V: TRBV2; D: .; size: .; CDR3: CASSEKRNTGELFF; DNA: TGTGCCAGCAGTGAGAAAAGGAACACCGGGGAGCTGTTTTTT
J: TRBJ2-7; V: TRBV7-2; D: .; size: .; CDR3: CASSFDGAYEQYF; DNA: TGTGCCAGCAGCTTTGACGGAGCCTACGAGCAGTACTTC
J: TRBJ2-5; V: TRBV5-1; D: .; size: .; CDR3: CASSSGRWAQETQYF; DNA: TGCGCCAGCAGCTCAGGACGGTGGGCCCAAGAGACCCAGTACTTC
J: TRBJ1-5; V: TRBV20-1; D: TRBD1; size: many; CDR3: CSATDRNSNQPQHF; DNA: TGCAGTGCGACGGACAGGAATAGCAATCAGCCCCAGCATTTT
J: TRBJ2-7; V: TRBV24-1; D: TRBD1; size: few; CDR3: CATSDWTGEYF; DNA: TGTGCCACCAGTGATTGGACAGGGGAGTACTTC